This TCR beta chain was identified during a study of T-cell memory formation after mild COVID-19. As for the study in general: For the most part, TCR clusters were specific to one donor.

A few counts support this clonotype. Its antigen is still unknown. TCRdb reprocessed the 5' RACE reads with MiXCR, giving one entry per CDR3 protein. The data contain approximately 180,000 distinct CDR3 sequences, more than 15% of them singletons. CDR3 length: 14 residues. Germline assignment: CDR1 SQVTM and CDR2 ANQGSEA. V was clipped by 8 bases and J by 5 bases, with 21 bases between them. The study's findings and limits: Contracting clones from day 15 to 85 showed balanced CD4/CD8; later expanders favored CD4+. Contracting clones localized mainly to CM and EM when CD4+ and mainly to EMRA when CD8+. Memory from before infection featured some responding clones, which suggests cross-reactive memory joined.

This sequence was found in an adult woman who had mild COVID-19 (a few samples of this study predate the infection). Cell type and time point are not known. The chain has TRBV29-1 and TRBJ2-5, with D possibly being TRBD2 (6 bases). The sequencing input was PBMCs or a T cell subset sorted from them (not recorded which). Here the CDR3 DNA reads TGCAGCCTGAGGCCGGGGCCCGGAGGGGAGACCCAGTACTTC. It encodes CSLRPGPGGETQYF.